Shown below are 2 T cell receptor beta chains from a single sample sequenced in a study of graft-versus-host responses after intestinal transplantation. Their recognized antigens are unknown. The repertoire was sequenced with immunoSEQ multiplex PCR; TCRdb's copy has only in-frame clones and lacks some. Of tens of thousands of clones in the sample, roughly 88% were seen once. The sample consisted of unstimulated CD8+ T cells sorted from spleen or lymph node cells, taken before intestinal transplant. All receptors come from a human donor who received an intestinal transplant.

Of note for this clone: The sample carries other DNA sequences with the same CDR3. The V gene is TRBV9, the J gene TRBJ2-7; D possibly corresponds to TRBD2 (6 bases). Germline values: CDR1 SGDLS, CDR2 YYNGEE. V was pared by 0 bases and J by 7 bases, with 8 bases between. The CDR3 totals 12 residues. In DNA form, the CDR3 reads TGTGCCAGCAGCGTAGGAGGAGGGGAGCAGTACTTC. It translates to CASSVGGGEQYF.

The gene calls are TRBV13 and TRBJ2-7, with TRBD2 matching over 10 bases. Trimming at V came to 5 bases and at J to 4 bases, leaving 8 bases not matched to a gene. The germline V gene encodes CDR1 PRHDT and CDR2 FYEKMQ (reference sequence). The CDR3 is 15 amino acids. The CDR3 nucleotides are TGTGCCAGCAGCCTAAGTAGCGGGGGGAGGTACGAGCAGTACTTC. As protein: CASSLSSGGRYEQYF.